This T cell receptor (beta chain) was sequenced for a study of T cells in localized non-small cell lung cancer. Points from the study as a whole: Median detection of top 100 tumor clones in adjacent lung was around 59 clones. Adjacent uninvolved lung tissue had the highest T cell clonality, exceeding tumor.

Comment on this clone: Its antigen is still unknown.

The protocol was immunoSEQ multiplex PCR, while the TCRdb copy is restricted to in-frame clones and leaves out a portion. The sample consists of around 15,000 clones, approximately 81% of them appearing once. The TCR comes from a male donor older than 55 with stage I lung adenocarcinoma. This sample comprised peripheral blood, obtained before any cancer treatment.

This chain's CDR3 is CASSLDTGTPLYGYTF. The CDR3 nucleotides are TGTGCCAGCAGCTTAGATACCGGAACCCCCCTCTATGGCTACACCTTC. V usage is TRBV11-2 and J usage is TRBJ1-2; no clear D. The CDR3 totals 16 residues. Trimming shortened V by 0 bases and J by 4 bases, and 15 bases separated the two germline ends. Per the germline V gene, CDR1 is SGHAT and CDR2 is FQNNGV.